Listed below are T cell receptor beta chains from one sample, sequenced in a study of blood T cell repertoires in COVID-19. Clones were read by immunoSEQ multiplex PCR, and TCRdb kept only the in-frame ones, dropping some. The sample includes some 120,000 clones, approximately 80% of them seen just once. The sample consisted of peripheral blood. These receptors all stem from a human donor in a cohort sampled during active COVID-19. Each CDR3 is given with its conserved first and last residue. D genes are given only for firm matches. Not all rows give a size; the values are once, few, many and, for expanded clones, a class.

J: TRBJ2-7
D: TRBD2
size: once
V: TRBV11-1
DNA: TGTGCCAGCAGCCGCCAGCGGGAAGGTATAAACGAGCAGTACTTC
CDR3: CASSRQREGINEQYF

J: TRBJ1-1
D: TRBD1
size: -
V: TRBV29-1
DNA: TGCAGCACCGGACAGGGGACTTTCTTT
CDR3: CSTGQGTFF

J: TRBJ2-7
D: -
size: -
V: TRBV5-1
DNA: TGCGCCAGCAGCTTGGAATTCGGGGTGGGGGAGCAGTACTTC
CDR3: CASSLEFGVGEQYF

J: TRBJ1-1
D: -
size: -
V: TRBV9
DNA: TGTGCCAGCAGCGTAGGTCAGGGGCTTGGCACTGAAGCTTTCTTT
CDR3: CASSVGQGLGTEAFF

J: TRBJ2-5
D: TRBD1
size: -
V: TRBV24-1
DNA: TGTGCCACCAGTGATTTTTTGGGACAGGGAGAGACCCAGTACTTC
CDR3: CATSDFLGQGETQYF

J: TRBJ1-3
D: -
size: -
V: TRBV16
DNA: TGTGCCAGCAGCCAATCAGCCCGGGGAAACACCATATATTTT
CDR3: CASSQSARGNTIYF

J: TRBJ2-7
D: TRBD1
size: -
V: TRBV15
DNA: TGTGCCACCAGCACGAACAGGGGCTACGAGCAGTACTTC
CDR3: CATSTNRGYEQYF

J: TRBJ2-1
D: TRBD2
size: -
V: TRBV18
DNA: TGTGCCAGCTCAAGGGGGGCTAGCGGGAGTAATAATGAGCAGTTCTTC
CDR3: CASSRGASGSNNEQFF

J: TRBJ2-7
D: -
size: few
V: TRBV30
DNA: TGTGCCTGTTCGCCAGGGGTATGGGGCTCCTACGAGCAGTACTTC
CDR3: CACSPGVWGSYEQYF

J: TRBJ1-6
D: -
size: -
V: TRBV9
DNA: TGTGCCAGCAGCGTCCGGGTCGAGAATTCACCCCTCCACTTT
CDR3: CASSVRVENSPLHF

J: TRBJ1-2
D: TRBD1
size: -
V: TRBV11-3
DNA: TGTGCCAGCAGCCGCAACCCCGACAGGGTCCACACCTTC
CDR3: CASSRNPDRVHTF

J: TRBJ2-7
D: TRBD1
size: few
V: TRBV6-2/TRBV6-3
DNA: TGTGCCAGCAACCCACAGGGGATGGGTCGCTACGAGCAGTACTTC
CDR3: CASNPQGMGRYEQYF

J: TRBJ2-7
D: TRBD2
size: few
V: TRBV11-2
DNA: TGTGCCAGCAGCCGTTCTAGCGTACGGGGAGCGGGAGGGCCTTACGAGCAGTACTTC
CDR3: CASSRSSVRGAGGPYEQYF

J: TRBJ2-6
D: -
size: -
V: TRBV28
DNA: TGTGCCAGCAGTCAAACAGGAACTGGGGCCAACGTCCTGACTTTC
CDR3: CASSQTGTGANVLTF

J: TRBJ2-7
D: TRBD2
size: -
V: TRBV20-1
DNA: TGCAGTGCTAGTACGACTAGCGCCGACTCCTACGAGCAGTACTTC
CDR3: CSASTTSADSYEQYF

J: TRBJ2-3
D: TRBD1
size: -
V: TRBV30
DNA: TGTGCCTGGAGTCAAGGGGGCCCAGATACGCAGTATTTT
CDR3: CAWSQGGPDTQYF

J: TRBJ2-7
D: TRBD1
size: -
V: TRBV24-1
DNA: TGTGCCACCAGTGATGGGGGTACTGGGACAGGGGCCTACGAGCAGTACTTC
CDR3: CATSDGGTGTGAYEQYF

J: TRBJ2-1
D: TRBD2
size: -
V: TRBV5-1
DNA: TGCGCCAGCAAGGGTGAAGCGGGAGTGAGCTACAATGAGCAGTTCTTC
CDR3: CASKGEAGVSYNEQFF

J: TRBJ2-7
D: -
size: -
V: TRBV29-1
DNA: TGCAGCGTTGAAGATCTGGACAGAACCTACGAGCAGTACTTC
CDR3: CSVEDLDRTYEQYF

J: TRBJ1-2
D: -
size: -
V: TRBV6-1
DNA: TGTGCCAGCAGTGAGTCTTTTCGACAGTTACCCTTC
CDR3: CASSESFRQLPF

J: TRBJ2-1
D: -
size: -
V: TRBV7-6
DNA: TGTGCCAGCAGCTTAGCGTTAAATCGCGGTTACAATGAGCAGTTCTTC
CDR3: CASSLALNRGYNEQFF

J: TRBJ1-2
D: TRBD1
size: -
V: TRBV10-1
DNA: TGCGCCAGCAGTTTAGCCACCTGTACAGGGGACTATGGCTACACCTTC
CDR3: CASSLATCTGDYGYTF

J: TRBJ1-1
D: TRBD1
size: -
V: TRBV29-1
DNA: TGCAGCGGTGGACAGGGGAGGACTGAAGCTTTCTTT
CDR3: CSGGQGRTEAFF

J: TRBJ1-2
D: TRBD1
size: -
V: TRBV7-8
DNA: TGTGCCAGCAGCTCCCGGTCGGGCCAGGGGGCGGATGGCTACACCTTC
CDR3: CASSSRSGQGADGYTF

J: TRBJ2-1
D: -
size: -
V: TRBV6-2/TRBV6-3
DNA: TGTGCCAGCAGTTACAACAAACGAAACAGGGATTACAATGAGCAGTTCTTC
CDR3: CASSYNKRNRDYNEQFF

J: TRBJ2-7
D: -
size: -
V: TRBV11-3
DNA: TGTGCCAGCAGCTTGGCTCTCTCCTACGAGCAGTACTTC
CDR3: CASSLALSYEQYF

J: TRBJ1-1
D: -
size: -
V: TRBV29-1
DNA: TGCAGCGTTGAGAGAGCTGAAGCTTTCTTT
CDR3: CSVERAEAFF

J: TRBJ2-7
D: -
size: -
V: TRBV24-1
DNA: TGTGCCACCCCTGTCTCGGGGCAGTACTTC
CDR3: CATPVSGQYF

J: TRBJ2-7
D: -
size: -
V: TRBV19
DNA: TGTGCCAGTAGTGGCAGCTACGAGCAGTACTTC
CDR3: CASSGSYEQYF

J: TRBJ1-1
D: -
size: -
V: TRBV4-3
DNA: TGCGCCAGCAGCCAAGATAGGAACACTGAAGCTTTCTTT
CDR3: CASSQDRNTEAFF

J: TRBJ2-7
D: -
size: -
V: TRBV10-1
DNA: TGCGCCAGCAGTGAGTCTAACACGCAAAGCTACGAGCAGTACTTC
CDR3: CASSESNTQSYEQYF

J: TRBJ1-2
D: -
size: -
V: TRBV21-1
DNA: TGTGCCAGCAGCAAAGTATCGAACAGGGAGTGGAGAAACTATGGCTACACCTTC
CDR3: CASSKVSNREWRNYGYTF

J: TRBJ1-4
D: TRBD1
size: -
V: TRBV4-3
DNA: TGCGCCAGCAGCCTTAGAGACAGGGCACCAAATGAAAAACTGTTTTTT
CDR3: CASSLRDRAPNEKLFF

J: TRBJ1-1
D: -
size: -
V: TRBV7-3
DNA: TGTGCCAGCAGTTTCCCGGGACAAGAAGCTTTCTTT
CDR3: CASSFPGQEAFF

J: TRBJ1-2
D: -
size: -
V: TRBV25-1
DNA: TGTGCCAGCAGTGAAGAGGTCGATGGCTACACCTTC
CDR3: CASSEEVDGYTF

J: TRBJ2-3
D: -
size: -
V: TRBV3-1/TRBV3-2
DNA: TGTGCCAGCAAGCCACTAGACCGCTCGACAGATACGCAGTATTTT
CDR3: CASKPLDRSTDTQYF

J: TRBJ2-7
D: TRBD2
size: -
V: TRBV11-2
DNA: TGTGCCAGCAGCTTAGAAATCGGTGGGCTAGCGGGAGGCTACGAGCAGTACTTC
CDR3: CASSLEIGGLAGGYEQYF

J: TRBJ2-1
D: TRBD1
size: once
V: TRBV6-1
DNA: TGTGCCAGCAGTGAAGTCCTCCTCACGCCGGGGACAGGGAGGGGTGAGCAGTTCTTC
CDR3: CASSEVLLTPGTGRGEQFF

J: TRBJ2-7
D: TRBD2
size: -
V: TRBV3-1/TRBV3-2
DNA: TGTGCCAGCAGCCAAAAGCTAGCGGGAGACCATAGGGAGCAGTACTTC
CDR3: CASSQKLAGDHREQYF

J: TRBJ2-7
D: TRBD2
size: -
V: TRBV27
DNA: TGTGCCAGCAGTTTACGGACTAGCGGGCACGAGCAGTACTTC
CDR3: CASSLRTSGHEQYF

J: TRBJ2-7
D: TRBD1
size: -
V: TRBV5-1
DNA: TGCGCCAGCAGCTCTACCGGGGACAGGGGACCCTACGAGCAGTACTTC
CDR3: CASSSTGDRGPYEQYF

J: TRBJ2-3
D: TRBD1
size: -
V: TRBV7-6
DNA: TGTGCCAGCAGCTTAGACGGACAGGTCAGCACAGATACGCAGTATTTT
CDR3: CASSLDGQVSTDTQYF

J: TRBJ1-5
D: -
size: -
V: TRBV9
DNA: TGTGCCAGCAATGACGGACAGAGCAATCAGCCCCAGCATTTT
CDR3: CASNDGQSNQPQHF

J: TRBJ2-1
D: -
size: -
V: TRBV30
DNA: TGTGCCTGGAGTGTAAATTACTACAATGAGCAGTTCTTC
CDR3: CAWSVNYYNEQFF

J: TRBJ1-2
D: TRBD1
size: once
V: TRBV12-3/TRBV12-4
DNA: TGTGCCAGCAAAAGGACAGGGAAGGTTGGCTACACCTTC
CDR3: CASKRTGKVGYTF

J: TRBJ1-1
D: -
size: once
V: TRBV19
DNA: TGTGCCAGTAGTATAGGGTTCGGAGGGGCGAAAGCTTTCTTT
CDR3: CASSIGFGGAKAFF

J: TRBJ1-2
D: TRBD1
size: -
V: TRBV27
DNA: TGTGCCAGCAGTGCGACAGGGGGCATCTATGGCTACACCTTC
CDR3: CASSATGGIYGYTF

J: TRBJ1-5
D: -
size: -
V: TRBV27
DNA: TGTGCCAGCAGTTTTGGGGGCACCAGGCCCCAGCATTTT
CDR3: CASSFGGTRPQHF

J: TRBJ2-7
D: TRBD1
size: few
V: TRBV7-2
DNA: TGTGCCAGCAGCCAGAGGACAGGGGCAAGATACGAGCAGTACTTC
CDR3: CASSQRTGARYEQYF

J: TRBJ2-5
D: TRBD1
size: -
V: TRBV5-6
DNA: TGTGCCAGCAGAGGACAGGGACAGACCCAGTACTTC
CDR3: CASRGQGQTQYF

J: TRBJ2-2
D: -
size: -
V: TRBV7-2
DNA: TGTGCCAGCAGCTTAGCAGGGGTGAACACCGGGGAGCTGTTTTTT
CDR3: CASSLAGVNTGELFF

J: TRBJ1-1
D: -
size: once
V: TRBV11-3
DNA: TGTGCCAGCAGCTTGGGGGGGACACTGAACACTGAAGCTTTCTTT
CDR3: CASSLGGTLNTEAFF

J: TRBJ1-1
D: -
size: -
V: TRBV5-5
DNA: TGTGCCAGCAGCTTGTCCAGTGGTATCGCTGAAGCTTTCTTT
CDR3: CASSLSSGIAEAFF

J: TRBJ2-1
D: -
size: -
V: TRBV19
DNA: TGTGCCAGTAGGCGGTCTAGCGTGAACAATGAGCAGTTCTTC
CDR3: CASRRSSVNNEQFF

J: TRBJ1-1
D: TRBD1
size: -
V: TRBV19
DNA: TGTGCCAGCCAGCCCCGGGGTGGCAGGACAGGGAACACTGAAGCTTTCTTT
CDR3: CASQPRGGRTGNTEAFF

J: TRBJ2-1
D: TRBD1
size: -
V: TRBV10-2
DNA: TGCGCCAGCAGAGGGACAGATAGGAGCTCCTACAATGAGCAGTTCTTC
CDR3: CASRGTDRSSYNEQFF

J: TRBJ2-2
D: TRBD1
size: -
V: TRBV9
DNA: TGTGCCAGCAGCGTGCGGTTGGCAGGGGGCACCGGGGAGCTGTTTTTT
CDR3: CASSVRLAGGTGELFF

J: TRBJ2-7
D: TRBD1
size: few
V: TRBV4-1
DNA: TGCGCCAGCAGCCAAGAGACAGGGTCCGGGTGGGAGCAGTACTTC
CDR3: CASSQETGSGWEQYF

J: TRBJ2-1
D: TRBD2
size: -
V: TRBV30
DNA: TGTGCCTGGAATCGGGGTAGCGGGCAGAACAATGAGCAGTTCTTC
CDR3: CAWNRGSGQNNEQFF